This TCR beta chain was captured in a study of T cells expressing NK-cell markers. Study-level results: In a few donors, dominant clonotypes made up roughly 25-60.1% of CD3+CD56-NKG2C+ cells. HCMV specificity of the expanded NKG2C+ T cell clones was not established.

With respect to this clonotype: Its specificity is not known.

For each CDR3 protein, TCRdb gives one entry from its re-call of the 5' RACE reads, without DNA. This repertoire includes 150,000 to 180,000 distinct CDR3 sequences. The sequence came from a woman aged 50 to 60 in good health. Input material: blood T cells: a sorted CD56 or NKG2C T cell subset, CD4+ or CD8+ T cells, or bulk PBMC T cells (not recorded which).

The CDR3 region is CATSDITQGRETQYF. V and J are TRBV24-1 and TRBJ2-5; TCRdb lists TRBD1, though no DNA is available to test this call. The CDR3 covers 15 residues. Germline V gene data show CDR1 as KGHDR and CDR2 as SFDVKD.